This TCR beta chain was sequenced for a study of blood T cell repertoires in COVID-19. Study as a whole: From T cells, B-cell-depleted T cells, or PBMCs came the material, which was cDNA or gDNA.

Sequencing used immunoSEQ multiplex PCR; TCRdb keeps in-frame clones, though not all of them. The sample includes about 240,000 clones, about 90% seen only once; the top ten take 3.3%. Trimming took off 5 bases at V and 6 bases at J, with 20 bases between the two ends. The CDR3 is made up of 17 amino acids. Germline V CDR1 and CDR2: LGHDT, YNNKEL (reference sequence). Participants were aged 18 to 89 years, lived in some 23 US areas, and enrolled virtually. The study assigned cohorts using participant-reported clinical history. Specimen: PBMCs or T cells enriched from blood (not recorded which). The rearrangement links TRBV3-1 (or the pseudogene TRBV3-2) to TRBJ1-6, with a tentative D call TRBD1 (6 bases). This clonotype originated in a woman in her forties with acute COVID-19. The DNA for the CDR3 is TGTGCCAGCAGCAGGTCCAGTCGACAGGCCCTTAATTCACCCCTCCACTTT. This codes for CASSRSSRQALNSPLHF.